This T cell receptor beta chain was identified during a study of post-analysis software for immune sequencing data. Study summary: Relapsing-remitting, secondary progressive and progressive-relapsing forms made up the multiple sclerosis disease courses.

Unique molecular identifiers were present in the TCR beta cDNA libraries. A single record per CDR3 protein comes from TCRdb applying MiXCR to the PCR reads. The profile shows 250,000 to 300,000 distinct CDR3 sequences, 36% of them singletons. As for this clonotype: Antigen unknown.

Germline CDR1 and CDR2: MGHRA and YSYEKL. The length of the CDR3 is 15 residues. The germline V and J ends were trimmed by 3 bases and 0 bases, with 11 bases remaining between them. Study-level results: With TRBV5-6, TRBV5-1 and TRBV20-1 included, about five TRBV segments were more frequent in patients than in controls. Diversity measured as normalized Chao1 was significantly lower in multiple sclerosis patients than in controls.

The chain carries TRBV4-1 and TRBJ1-1; D is possibly TRBD1 (6 bases). The sequenced sample was blood. The receptor was isolated from a girl between 5 and 17 years old with multiple sclerosis. CDR3 sequence (DNA): TGCGCCAGCAGCCACGCACAGGGAATGAACACTGAAGCTTTCTTT. Its translation is CASSHAQGMNTEAFF.